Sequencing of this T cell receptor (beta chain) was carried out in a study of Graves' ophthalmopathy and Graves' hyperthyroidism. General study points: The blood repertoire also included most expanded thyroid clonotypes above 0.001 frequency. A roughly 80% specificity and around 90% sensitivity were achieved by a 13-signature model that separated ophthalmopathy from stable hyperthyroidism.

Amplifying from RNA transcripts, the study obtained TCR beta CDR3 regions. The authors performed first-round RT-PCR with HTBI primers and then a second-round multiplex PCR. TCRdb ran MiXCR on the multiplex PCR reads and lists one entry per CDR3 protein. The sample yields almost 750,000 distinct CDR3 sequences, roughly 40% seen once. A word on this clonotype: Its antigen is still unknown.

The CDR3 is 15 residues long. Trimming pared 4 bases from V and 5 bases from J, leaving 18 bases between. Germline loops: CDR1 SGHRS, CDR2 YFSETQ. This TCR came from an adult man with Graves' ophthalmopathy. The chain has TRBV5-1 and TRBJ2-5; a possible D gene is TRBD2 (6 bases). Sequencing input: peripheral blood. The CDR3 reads CASSLGLTEGETQYF. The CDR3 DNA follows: TGCGCCAGCAGCCTTGGGCTTACGGAGGGCGAGACCCAGTACTTC.